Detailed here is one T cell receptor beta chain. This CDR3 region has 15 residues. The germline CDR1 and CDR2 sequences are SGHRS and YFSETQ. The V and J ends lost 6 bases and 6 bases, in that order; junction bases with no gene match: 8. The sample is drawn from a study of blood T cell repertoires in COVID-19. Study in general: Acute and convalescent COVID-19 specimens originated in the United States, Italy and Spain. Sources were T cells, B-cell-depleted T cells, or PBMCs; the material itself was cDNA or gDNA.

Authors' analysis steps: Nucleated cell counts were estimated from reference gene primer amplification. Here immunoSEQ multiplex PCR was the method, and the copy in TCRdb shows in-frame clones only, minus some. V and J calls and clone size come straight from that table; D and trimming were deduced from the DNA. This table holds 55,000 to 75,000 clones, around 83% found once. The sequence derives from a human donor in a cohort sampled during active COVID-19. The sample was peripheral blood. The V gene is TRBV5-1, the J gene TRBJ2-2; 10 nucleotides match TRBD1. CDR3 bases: TGCGCCAGCACCCTGACAGGGGGCTATGCCGGGGAGCTGTTTTTT. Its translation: CASTLTGGYAGELFF.